These T cell receptor beta chains were read from a single sample in a study of T cells after yellow fever vaccination. TCRdb passed the 5' RACE reads through MiXCR, listing each CDR3 protein once. The sample holds approximately 300,000 distinct CDR3 sequences, around 7.3% seen once. Sequences were derived from PBMCs, sampled about 49 days after the first yellow fever vaccination. The receptors were gathered from a man aged 18 to 29 who received the YFV17D yellow fever vaccine. CDR3s include the opening cysteine and the closing phenylalanine or tryptophan. A D gene is named only where the DNA matches it firmly. Size tells how often a clone was seen (once, few, many) or the class of an expanded clone, and some rows leave it out.

J	length	D	V	size	CDR3	DNA
TRBJ1-2	14	TRBD1	TRBV12-3/TRBV12-4	many	CASSYNRAGGGYTF	TGTGCCAGCAGCTACAATAGGGCAGGGGGCGGCTACACCTTC
TRBJ1-5	13	NA	TRBV2	NA	CASSDQNNQPQHF	TGTGCCAGCAGTGACCAAAACAATCAGCCCCAGCATTTT
TRBJ1-5	14	NA	TRBV20-1	NA	CSAQSWEGNQPQHF	TGCAGTGCTCAATCCTGGGAGGGCAATCAGCCCCAGCATTTT
TRBJ1-2	14	NA	TRBV4-3	NA	CASSPSSLNYGYTF	TGCGCCAGCAGCCCATCTAGCCTTAACTATGGCTACACCTTC
TRBJ2-4	15	NA	TRBV28	many	CASSRVDLAKNIQYF	TGTGCCAGCAGTAGAGTAGACCTAGCCAAAAACATTCAGTACTTC
TRBJ2-3	15	TRBD1	TRBV18	many	CASSPGTALTDTQYF	TGTGCCAGCTCACCGGGGACAGCCCTCACAGATACGCAGTATTTT
TRBJ1-4	14	NA	TRBV12-3/TRBV12-4	NA	CASSLGASNEKLFF	TGTGCCAGCAGTTTGGGAGCGTCTAATGAAAAACTGTTTTTT
TRBJ2-1	17	TRBD2	TRBV4-3	NA	CASSRAHSGAGGNEQFF	TGCGCCAGCAGCAGGGCCCATTCGGGGGCGGGGGGCAATGAGCAGTTCTTC
TRBJ2-4	14	NA	TRBV2	NA	CASSATGTANIQYF	TGTGCCAGCAGTGCCACCGGGACTGCAAACATTCAGTACTTC
TRBJ1-1	15	NA	TRBV3-1	NA	CASSHIGGLNTEAFF	TGTGCCAGCAGCCACATCGGGGGTCTGAACACTGAAGCTTTCTTT
TRBJ1-1	15	TRBD1	TRBV9	NA	CASSAGQAGQTEAFF	TGTGCCAGCAGCGCCGGACAGGCTGGCCAAACTGAAGCTTTCTTT
TRBJ2-1	14	NA	TRBV6-4	NA	CASSDQGGYNEQFF	TGTGCCAGCAGTGATCAGGGGGGGTACAATGAGCAGTTCTTC
TRBJ2-1	13	TRBD2	TRBV5-1	NA	CASSPGLVNEQFF	TGCGCCAGCAGCCCGGGACTAGTCAATGAGCAGTTCTTC
TRBJ2-1	17	NA	TRBV9	few	CASSVASPRGLYNEQFF	TGTGCCAGCAGCGTAGCCAGTCCGCGGGGCCTATACAATGAGCAGTTCTTC
TRBJ2-7	13	NA	TRBV4-1	NA	CASRDPHSYKQYF	TGCGCCAGCAGAGACCCACACTCCTACAAGCAGTACTTC
TRBJ1-1	15	TRBD1	TRBV7-3	few	CASSLNRDRDTEAFF	TGTGCCAGCAGCTTAAACCGGGACAGGGACACTGAAGCTTTCTTT
TRBJ1-5	14	NA	TRBV11-2	NA	CASSPGLINQPQHF	TGTGCCAGCAGCCCAGGACTGATCAATCAGCCCCAGCATTTT
TRBJ1-1	15	NA	TRBV12-3/TRBV12-4	NA	CASSLNGQMNTEAFF	TGTGCCAGCAGTTTAAATGGACAGATGAACACTGAAGCTTTCTTT
TRBJ2-2	14	NA	TRBV20-1	NA	CSAREAANTGELFF	TGCAGTGCTAGAGAGGCAGCGAACACCGGGGAGCTGTTTTTT
TRBJ2-1	15	TRBD2	TRBV10-2	few	CASSQRGGIRNEQFF	TGCGCCAGCTCCCAGCGGGGGGGAATCAGGAATGAGCAGTTCTTC
TRBJ1-1	14	TRBD1	TRBV6-1	NA	CASRDRGRNTEAFF	TGTGCCAGCAGGGACAGGGGAAGGAACACTGAAGCTTTCTTT
TRBJ2-5	14	NA	TRBV20-1	NA	CSAGGHGGAETQYF	TGCAGTGCTGGGGGTCATGGCGGCGCCGAGACCCAGTACTTC
TRBJ2-4	13	NA	TRBV7-2	few	CASSSDLGNIQYF	TGTGCCAGCAGCTCAGACCTCGGGAACATTCAGTACTTC
TRBJ1-1	14	NA	TRBV7-8	NA	CASRLRVTNTEAFF	TGTGCCAGCAGACTCCGGGTTACGAACACTGAAGCTTTCTTT
TRBJ1-2	13	NA	TRBV7-2	many	CASSTTVSYGYTF	TGTGCCAGCAGCACAACAGTCTCCTATGGCTACACCTTC
TRBJ2-2	15	NA	TRBV7-9	many	CASSQNVETGKELFF	TGTGCCAGCAGCCAAAACGTAGAAACAGGGAAGGAGCTGTTTTTT
TRBJ2-3	14	TRBD2	TRBV5-1	many	CASSRSGGQDTQYF	TGCGCCAGCAGCCGCAGCGGGGGGCAAGATACGCAGTATTTT
TRBJ1-4	12	NA	TRBV5-1	many	CASKDTSGELFF	TGCGCCAGCAAAGACACCTCGGGTGAACTGTTTTTT
TRBJ1-4	15	NA	TRBV7-9	NA	CASSLGRIKDEKLFF	TGTGCCAGCAGCTTGGGTAGGATTAAGGATGAAAAACTGTTTTTT
TRBJ1-5	13	NA	TRBV12-3/TRBV12-4	many	CASSLIEDQPQHF	TGTGCCAGCAGCCTTATAGAGGATCAGCCCCAGCATTTT
TRBJ1-3	14	NA	TRBV4-1	NA	CASSQVAAGNTIYF	TGCGCCAGCAGCCAAGTTGCGGCAGGAAACACCATATATTTT
TRBJ2-7	13	NA	TRBV5-1	many	CASSAGQVPEQYF	TGCGCCAGCAGCGCCGGACAAGTCCCCGAGCAGTACTTC
TRBJ2-7	16	TRBD1	TRBV4-1	NA	CASSQYRGISSYEQYF	TGCGCCAGCAGCCAATACAGGGGGATCAGCTCCTACGAGCAGTACTTC
TRBJ1-2	13	TRBD1	TRBV20-1	many	CSASRQGAYGYTF	TGCAGTGCTTCCAGACAGGGGGCCTATGGCTACACCTTC
TRBJ2-3	17	NA	TRBV15	NA	CATSRDLTGKGDDTQYF	TGTGCCACCAGCAGAGACCTAACAGGGAAGGGGGACGATACGCAGTATTTT
TRBJ2-2	13	TRBD1	TRBV6-2/TRBV6-3	NA	CASSIQGTGELFF	TGTGCCAGCAGTATACAGGGGACCGGGGAGCTGTTTTTT
TRBJ1-2	17	TRBD1	TRBV5-5	NA	CASSFGQGVSVIYGYTF	TGTGCCAGCAGCTTCGGACAGGGAGTATCGGTCATCTATGGCTACACCTTC
TRBJ1-4	16	NA	TRBV5-1	few	CASSRLATPTNEKLFF	TGCGCCAGCAGCCGCTTGGCTACACCAACTAATGAAAAACTGTTTTTT
TRBJ1-1	13	NA	TRBV19	NA	CASSRTPSSEAFF	TGTGCCAGTAGTAGGACCCCCAGCTCTGAAGCTTTCTTT
TRBJ1-1	14	TRBD1	TRBV12-3/TRBV12-4	NA	CASSWQGARTEAFF	TGTGCCAGCAGTTGGCAGGGGGCGCGAACTGAAGCTTTCTTT
TRBJ1-5	15	NA	TRBV5-5	medium-sized	CASSLYRDSPRPQHF	TGTGCCAGCAGCTTATACCGGGACTCCCCCAGGCCCCAGCATTTT
TRBJ2-2	19	TRBD2	TRBV11-1	few	CASSTQRSLAGGYTGELFF	TGTGCCAGCAGCACACAACGTTCCCTAGCGGGGGGGTACACCGGGGAGCTGTTTTTT
TRBJ1-2	14	NA	TRBV5-1	NA	CASSFQDHNYGYTF	TGCGCCAGCAGCTTTCAGGATCATAACTATGGCTACACCTTC
TRBJ2-2	13	NA	TRBV23-1	NA	CASIIRDTGELFF	TGCGCCAGCATTATCAGAGACACCGGGGAGCTGTTTTTT
TRBJ1-5	13	NA	TRBV30	NA	CAWSDDSNQPQHF	TGTGCCTGGAGTGATGATAGCAATCAGCCCCAGCATTTT
TRBJ2-3	15	TRBD2	TRBV12-3/TRBV12-4	many	CASSTWGGGADTQYF	TGTGCCAGCAGCACATGGGGGGGAGGAGCAGATACGCAGTATTTT
TRBJ2-5	16	NA	TRBV7-8	NA	CASSLTRLAPLETQYF	TGTGCCAGCAGCTTAACACGGCTTGCCCCATTAGAGACCCAGTACTTC
TRBJ1-1	13	NA	TRBV29-1	many	CSVASSWNTEAFF	TGCAGCGTTGCTTCCTCATGGAACACTGAAGCTTTCTTT
TRBJ2-7	16	NA	TRBV7-8	few	CASSLVISEPPYEQYF	TGTGCCAGCAGCTTAGTCATCTCGGAACCGCCCTACGAGCAGTACTTC
TRBJ1-2	15	TRBD1	TRBV5-1	NA	CASSATGGMNYGYTF	TGCGCCAGCAGCGCGACAGGGGGCATGAACTATGGCTACACCTTC
TRBJ2-1	16	TRBD2	TRBV10-1	NA	CASSERLAGDYNEQFF	TGCGCCAGCAGTGAGAGACTAGCGGGGGACTACAATGAGCAGTTCTTC
TRBJ2-3	12	NA	TRBV24-1	NA	CATSDLADTQYF	TGTGCCACCAGTGATTTGGCGGATACGCAGTATTTT
TRBJ2-3	15	NA	TRBV5-1	NA	CASSLSVGSTDTQYF	TGCGCCAGCAGCTTGAGTGTCGGGAGCACAGATACGCAGTATTTT
TRBJ1-2	14	NA	TRBV5-4	NA	CASSPGGAHYGYTF	TGTGCCAGCAGCCCCGGGGGGGCGCACTATGGCTACACCTTC
TRBJ1-2	14	NA	TRBV28	many	CASRGGHLLIGYTF	TGTGCCAGCAGGGGGGGGCACCTTCTAATAGGCTACACCTTC
TRBJ2-1	14	NA	TRBV6-5	NA	CASSYSWTGNEQFF	TGTGCCAGCAGTTATTCTTGGACTGGGAATGAGCAGTTCTTC
TRBJ2-3	13	NA	TRBV6-2/TRBV6-3	NA	CASSPTITDTQYF	TGTGCCAGCAGTCCGACTATCACAGATACGCAGTATTTT
TRBJ2-7	14	NA	TRBV5-6	NA	CASSLLDVYYEQYF	TGTGCCAGCAGCTTATTGGACGTTTACTACGAGCAGTACTTC
TRBJ1-1	16	TRBD1	TRBV5-4	NA	CASSPTGGAWDTEAFF	TGTGCCAGCAGCCCGACAGGGGGCGCGTGGGACACTGAAGCTTTCTTT